Below, 23 T cell receptor beta chains from the same sample are listed, as sequenced in a study of T cells in Graves' hyperthyroidism and ophthalmopathy. Amplification of TCR beta CDR3 regions used RNA as the template. The study used the HTBI primer set for a first-round RT-PCR of the TCR CDR3. In TCRdb, the multiplex PCR reads were re-called with MiXCR into one record per CDR3 protein. The repertoire holds a few hundred thousand distinct CDR3 sequences, with about half as singletons. Sequenced: peripheral blood or thyroid tissue (not recorded which). All receptors come from a woman under 30 with Graves' hyperthyroidism.

In this sample, this clonotype turned up many times. The rearrangement links TRBV9 to TRBJ1-2, with 11 positions matching TRBD1. Germline V gene sequence: CDR1 SGDLS, CDR2 YYNGEE. This CDR3 spans 16 amino acids. V shed 3 bases, J shed 0 bases, and the junction held 4 bases outside the gene matches. DNA of the CDR3: TGTGCCAGCAGCGGAGGACAGGGGGCCTCTAACTATGGCTACACCTTC. This gives the protein CASSGGQGASNYGYTF. The entire variable domain, with the rest obtained from reference TRBV9 and TRBJ1-2, is as follows: DSGVTQTPKHLITATGQRVTLRCSPRSGDLSVYWYQQSLDQGLQFLIQYYNGEERAKGNILERFSAQQFPDLHSELNLSSLELGDSALYFCASSGGQGASNYGYTFGSGTRLTVV.

The rearrangement uses TRBV20-1 and TRBJ2-7; D uncertain. V lost 0 bases to trimming and J lost 6 bases, with 9 bases between them. CDR1 and CDR2 from the germline V gene are DFQATT and SNEGSKA (reference sequence). The CDR3 runs to 12 residues. This CDR3 is CSARDPSGEQYF. CDR3 DNA sequence: TGCAGTGCTAGAGACCCCTCAGGCGAGCAGTACTTC.

In this sample, this clonotype turned up many times. V usage is TRBV20-1 and J usage is TRBJ2-5; D call uncertain. The CDR3 is made up of 13 amino acids. Germline V gives CDR1 DFQATT, CDR2 SNEGSKA (reference sequence). Trimming stripped 0 bases from V and 5 bases from J, with 10 bases between. As DNA, the CDR3 is TGCAGTGCTAGAGAGCCTGAAGCGGAGACCCAGTACTTC. Translation: CSAREPEAETQYF.

This clonotype has ten or more counts. The chain has TRBV19 and TRBJ2-5; TRBD2 agrees at 7 bases. The germline gives CDR1 LNHDA, CDR2 SQIVND (reference sequence). V shed 7 bases and J 3 bases; nucleotides not matched to a gene: 14. This CDR3 has 16 residues. The CDR3 bases are TGTGCCAGTAAAATGGGCCTAGCGGACTTAGAAGAGACCCAGTACTTC. This translates into CASKMGLADLEETQYF.

This clonotype showed up many times. The chain recombines TRBV5-1 with TRBJ1-1, with D unclear. Looked up from germline, CDR1 is SGHRS and CDR2 is YFSETQ. Between the trimmed V and J ends, which lost 0 bases and 3 bases, there was a span of 9 bases. This CDR3 has 14 amino acids. CDR3 sequence: CASSLGHVHTEAFF. In nucleotides, the CDR3 is TGCGCCAGCAGCTTGGGCCACGTACACACTGAAGCTTTCTTT.

In its sample, this clonotype was seen many times. The rearrangement uses TRBV19 and TRBJ2-7; 8 bases match TRBD2. J gave up 4 bases and V 3 bases, and 11 bases lay outside the gene matches. CDR1 and CDR2 (germline): LNHDA, SQIVND (reference sequence). This CDR3 contains 16 residues. The chain's CDR3 is CASSILVGGRPYEQYF. CDR3 nucleotides: TGTGCCAGTAGTATTCTGGTTGGCGGGAGGCCATACGAGCAGTACTTC. The full variable domain, its missing parts supplied by reference TRBV19 and TRBJ2-7, is DGGITQSPKYLFRKEGQNVTLSCEQNLNHDAMYWYRQDPGQGLRLIYYSQIVNDFQKGDIAEGYSVSREKKESFPLTVTSAQKNPTAFYLCASSILVGGRPYEQYFGPGTRLTVT.

This clonotype has more than one count but fewer than ten. The chain couples TRBV27 to TRBJ1-1; the D is unclear. Per germline, CDR1 MNHEY and CDR2 SMNVEV (reference sequence). The V end was cut by 5 bases, the J end by 1 base, with 8 bases between. CDR3 length equals 13 residues. The CDR3 protein is CASSHPGNTEAFF. The CDR3 DNA follows: TGTGCCAGCAGTCATCCGGGGAACACTGAAGCTTTCTTT.

In DNA form, the CDR3 reads TGTGCCTGGAGTGGGTGGTGGACCCCCGGGGAGCTGTTTTTT. It translates to CAWSGWWTPGELFF. The chain is built from TRBV30 and TRBJ2-2; D remains ambiguous. V dropped 1 base and J dropped 6 bases, with 12 bases sitting between them. CDR1 and CDR2 from the germline V gene are GTSNPN and SVGIG (reference sequence). The CDR3 has 14 amino acids. Supplemented by reference TRBV30 and TRBJ2-2, the full variable domain reads SQTIHQWPATLVQPVGSPLSLECTVEGTSNPNLYWYRQAAGRGLQLLFYSVGIGQISSEVPQNLSASRPQDRQFILSSKKLLLSDSGFYLCAWSGWWTPGELFFGEGSRLTVL.

On this clonotype itself: A junction end diverges from the germline sequence, so it may reflect a read error. The chain couples TRBV25-1 to TRBJ2-3; D remains unclear. This CDR3 is 17 amino acids long. Germline V gives CDR1 MGHDK, CDR2 SYGVNS. CDR3 coding DNA: TGTGCCACCAGTGAGCCGGGCCCTGGGGATTTCGTTTATACGCAGTATTTT. The encoded protein is CATSEPGPGDFVYTQYF.

Concerning this clonotype itself: A junction end diverges from the germline sequence, so it may reflect a read error. V is TRBV29-1 and J is TRBJ1-1; D possibly corresponds to TRBD1 (6 bases). The CDR3 covers 9 residues. The V gene's germline CDR1 is SQVTM and CDR2 ANQGSEA. The DNA of the CDR3 is TGCAGCGTGAGGGAAGGGACACTCTTT. This encodes CSVREGTLF.

This clonotype has a handful of counts. V and J are TRBV6-6 and TRBJ2-7, with D uncertain. V gave up 5 bases and J gave up 5 bases, with 10 bases separating them. The germline V gene encodes CDR1 MNHNY and CDR2 SVGAGI (reference sequence). The CDR3 consists of 12 residues. The CDR3 nucleotides are TGTGCCAGCAGTCCCGGCCCCAACGAGCAGTACTTC. Amino acids: CASSPGPNEQYF.

This clonotype was recorded many times. V usage is TRBV20-1 and J usage is TRBJ1-2; D unclear. Trimming took off 2 bases at V and 2 bases at J, with 3 bases between the two ends. The CDR3 sequence is 11 residues long. The germline CDR1 and CDR2 sequences are DFQATT and SNEGSKA (reference sequence). CDR3 sequence (DNA): TGCAGTGCTAGATTCAACTATGGCTACACCTTC. Encoded protein: CSARFNYGYTF.

This clonotype was counted many times. The rearrangement joins TRBV19 to TRBJ1-6, with a tentative D call TRBD1 (5 bases). The CDR3 has 19 residues. Germline CDR1 is LNHDA and CDR2 is SQIVND (reference sequence). V lost 3 bases and J lost 8, with 26 bases in between. The CDR3 DNA reads as TGTGCCAGTAGTATGACAGTAGCCGGACGCCTAAGGGGCTATTCACCCCTCCACTTT. The encoded protein is CASSMTVAGRLRGYSPLHF.

The genes are TRBV7-9 and TRBJ2-7; 7 bases line up with TRBD2. V was clipped by 5 bases and J by 0 bases; unmatched bases: 10. Germline lookup yields CDR1 SEHNR and CDR2 FQNEAQ (reference sequence). This CDR3 is built from 16 residues. The DNA of the CDR3 is TGTGCCAGCAGCCAAGGGCTCGGGGGGAGCTCCTACGAGCAGTACTTC. Translation: CASSQGLGGSSYEQYF.

This clonotype was detected many times. This chain uses TRBV5-1 with TRBJ2-7; TRBD1 is a possible D gene (6 bases). Germline CDR1 SGHRS, CDR2 YFSETQ. The ends were cut back, 5 bases at V and 3 bases at J, with 15 bases in the middle. The CDR3 spans 14 residues. CDR3 sequence reads: CASSTQGMSYEQYF. The CDR3 DNA is TGCGCCAGCAGTACACAGGGAATGAGCTACGAGCAGTACTTC.

This clonotype has ten or more counts. The V call is TRBV12-3 or TRBV12-4, the J call TRBJ2-7; no definite D call. The ends were cut back, 6 bases at V and 9 bases at J, with 21 bases in the middle. The CDR3 loop spans 14 amino acids. The CDR3 DNA reads as TGTGCCAGCAGCCCCGCCGGCTCGCCGTGGGCGCAGTACTTC. Protein: CASSPAGSPWAQYF.

The table lists this clonotype with many counts. The rearrangement uses TRBV6-5 and TRBJ1-1; D not resolved. Trimming shortened V by 6 bases and J by 1 base, and 9 bases separated the two germline ends. Germline V CDR1 and CDR2: MNHEY, SVGAGI. The CDR3 totals 13 residues. CDR3 in amino acids: CASSRTRNTEAFF. For the CDR3, the DNA is TGTGCCAGCAGCCGCACAAGGAACACTGAAGCTTTCTTT.

As concerns this clonotype: No conserved phenylalanine or tryptophan is present at the end of the CDR3, so a read error is the likely explanation. The J gene is TRBJ1-2, the V gene TRBV19; 10 positions match TRBD1. Per the germline V gene, CDR1 is LNHDA and CDR2 is SQIVND (reference sequence). V shed 4 bases and J 2 bases; nucleotides not matched to a gene: 1. This CDR3 has 14 residues. The CDR3 DNA is TGTGCCAGTAGTACGGACAGGGGGAACTATGGCTACACCCTC. Translated, it gives CASSTDRGNYGYTL.

This rearrangement joins TRBV10-3 to TRBJ2-5; 9 positions match TRBD2. CDR3 length: 15 residues. CDR1 ENHRY and CDR2 SYGVKD come from the germline V gene. Losses at the gene ends were 0 bases for V and 4 bases for J; bases not matched to a gene: 3. CDR3 residues: CAISESLAGRETQYF. As DNA, the CDR3 is TGTGCCATCAGTGAGTCGCTAGCGGGACGAGAGACCCAGTACTTC.

This clonotype was recorded many times. J is TRBJ2-7 and V is TRBV10-3; a possible D gene is TRBD2 (5 bases). The CDR3 runs 14 residues. V gave up 0 bases and J gave up 3 bases, with 9 bases separating them. Germline CDR1 reads ENHRY; CDR2 reads SYGVKD. CDR3 loop: CAISESVSVYEQYF. The CDR3 DNA follows: TGTGCCATCAGTGAGTCGGTTAGCGTCTACGAGCAGTACTTC.

Concerning this clonotype: Because it lacks the conserved phenylalanine or tryptophan at the end, this CDR3 is likely a read error. The DNA is left out, because the CDR3 cannot be placed on it with certainty; the CDR3 is given as TCRdb lists it. This chain links TRBV12-3 or TRBV12-4 with TRBJ2-7; the table's D gene call, TRBD1, was not cross checked with the DNA. Inclusive of both ends, the CDR3 amounts to 8 amino acids. The CDR3 protein is CASSFPGN.

The chain employs TRBV7-9 and TRBJ1-4; the D is unclear. The CDR3 is 16 residues long. Germline loops: CDR1 SEHNR, CDR2 FQNEAQ (reference sequence). Trimming left V 6 bases short and J 5 bases short, with 19 bases between. CDR3 sequence: CASSPNVGIWNEKLFF. CDR3 nucleotides: TGTGCCAGCAGTCCAAACGTCGGGATTTGGAATGAAAAACTGTTTTTT.

This clonotype has just a few counts. J is TRBJ2-7 and V is TRBV11-2; D call uncertain. The V end lost 1 base, the J end lost 8 bases, and 3 bases lay between the germline ends. CDR1 and CDR2 from the germline V gene are SGHAT and FQNNGV. This CDR3 comprises 10 residues. For the CDR3, the DNA is TGTGCCAGCAGCTTAGGCCAGCAGTACTTC. It codes for CASSLGQQYF.